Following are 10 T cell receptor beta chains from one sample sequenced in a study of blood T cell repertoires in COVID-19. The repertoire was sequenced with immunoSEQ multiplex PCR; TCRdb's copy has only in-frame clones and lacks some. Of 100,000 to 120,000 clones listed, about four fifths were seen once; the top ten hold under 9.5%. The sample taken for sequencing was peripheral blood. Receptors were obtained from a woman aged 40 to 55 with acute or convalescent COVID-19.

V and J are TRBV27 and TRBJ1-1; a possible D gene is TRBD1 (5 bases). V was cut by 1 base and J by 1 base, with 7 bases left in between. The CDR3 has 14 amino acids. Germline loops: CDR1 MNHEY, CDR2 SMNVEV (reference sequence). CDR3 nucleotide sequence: TGTGCCAGCAGTTTATGGGGGGGGAACACTGAAGCTTTCTTT. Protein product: CASSLWGGNTEAFF.

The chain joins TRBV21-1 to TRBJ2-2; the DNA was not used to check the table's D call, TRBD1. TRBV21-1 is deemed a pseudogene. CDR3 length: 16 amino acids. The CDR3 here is CASSKTGTGGTGELFF. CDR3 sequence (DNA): TGTGCCAGCAGCAAGACAGGGACAGGGGGTACCGGGGAGCTGTTTTTT.

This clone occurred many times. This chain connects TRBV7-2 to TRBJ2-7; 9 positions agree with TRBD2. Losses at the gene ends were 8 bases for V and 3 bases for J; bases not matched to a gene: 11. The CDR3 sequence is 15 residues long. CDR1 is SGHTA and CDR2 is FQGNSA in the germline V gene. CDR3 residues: CASRGGLAANYEQYF. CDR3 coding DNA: TGTGCCAGCCGGGGGGGACTAGCAGCTAACTACGAGCAGTACTTC.

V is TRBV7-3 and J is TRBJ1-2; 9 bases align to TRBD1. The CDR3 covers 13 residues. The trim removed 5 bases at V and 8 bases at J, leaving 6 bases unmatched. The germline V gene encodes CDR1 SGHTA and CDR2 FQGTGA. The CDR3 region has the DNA TGTGCCAGCAGCCCAGGGACAGGGTGGGGCTACACCTTC. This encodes CASSPGTGWGYTF.

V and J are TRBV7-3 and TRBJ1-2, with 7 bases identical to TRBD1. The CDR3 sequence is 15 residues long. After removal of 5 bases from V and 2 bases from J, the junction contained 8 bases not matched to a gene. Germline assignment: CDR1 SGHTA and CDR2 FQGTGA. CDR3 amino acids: CASSPRWDSNYGYTF. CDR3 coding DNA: TGTGCCAGCAGCCCGAGATGGGACAGCAACTATGGCTACACCTTC.

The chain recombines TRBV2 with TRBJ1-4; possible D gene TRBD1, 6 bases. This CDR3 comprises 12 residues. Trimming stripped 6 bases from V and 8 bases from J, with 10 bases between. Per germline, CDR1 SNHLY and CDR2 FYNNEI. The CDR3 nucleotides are TGTGCCAGCAGCAGGGGAGCGGAAAAACTGTTTTTT. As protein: CASSRGAEKLFF.

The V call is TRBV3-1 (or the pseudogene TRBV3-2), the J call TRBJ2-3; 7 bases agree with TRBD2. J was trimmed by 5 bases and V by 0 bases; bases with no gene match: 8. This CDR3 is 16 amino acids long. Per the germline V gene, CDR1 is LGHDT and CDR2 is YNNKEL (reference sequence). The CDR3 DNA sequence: TGTGCCAGCAGCCAAGATCTAGCGGTAGTAGGAGATACGCAGTATTTT. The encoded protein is CASSQDLAVVGDTQYF.

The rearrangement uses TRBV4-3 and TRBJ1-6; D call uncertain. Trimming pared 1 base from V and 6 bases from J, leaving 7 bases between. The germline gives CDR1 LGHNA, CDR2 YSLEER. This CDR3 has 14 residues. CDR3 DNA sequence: TGCGCCAGCAGCCAAGCAAGAGTTAATTCACCCCTCCACTTT. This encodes CASSQARVNSPLHF.

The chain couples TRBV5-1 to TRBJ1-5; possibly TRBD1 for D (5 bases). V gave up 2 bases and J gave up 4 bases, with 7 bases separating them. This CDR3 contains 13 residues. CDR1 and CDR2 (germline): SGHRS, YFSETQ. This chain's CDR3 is CASSFAGNQPQHF. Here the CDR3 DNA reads TGCGCCAGCAGCTTTGCAGGGAATCAGCCCCAGCATTTT. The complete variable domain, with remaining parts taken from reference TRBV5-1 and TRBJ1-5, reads KAGVTQTPRYLIKTRGQQVTLSCSPISGHRSVSWYQQTPGQGLQFLFEYFSETQRNKGNFPGRFSGRQFSNSRSEMNVSTLELGDSALYLCASSFAGNQPQHFGDGTRLSIL.

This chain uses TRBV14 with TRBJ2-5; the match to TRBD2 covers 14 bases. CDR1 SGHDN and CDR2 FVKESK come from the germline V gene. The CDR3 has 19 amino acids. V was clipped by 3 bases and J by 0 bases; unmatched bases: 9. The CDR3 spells CASSQWTSGGPPDQETQYF. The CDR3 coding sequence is TGTGCCAGCAGCCAGTGGACTAGCGGGGGGCCTCCTGACCAAGAGACCCAGTACTTC.